These T cell receptor beta chains were read from a single sample in a study of cytotoxic CD8 clonotypes in ibrutinib-treated CLL. Sequenced by immunoSEQ multiplex PCR; TCRdb stores in-frame clones only, minus some. The table includes roughly 150,000 clones, 84% detected once. The sequenced sample was PBMCs, obtained after 24 months of ibrutinib treatment. All receptors come from a human donor with chronic lymphocytic leukemia. CDR3s include the opening cysteine and the closing phenylalanine or tryptophan. The order of the fields is D gene, J gene, CDR3 length, V gene, clone size, CDR3 protein, CDR3 DNA. A D gene is named only where the DNA matches it firmly. Rows may omit the clone size; those that give it use once, few, many or a size class.

- | TRBJ1-1 | 14 | TRBV10-3 | - | CAHGAFSDLTEAFF | TGTGCCCATGGGGCCTTTTCAGACCTCACTGAAGCTTTCTTT
- | TRBJ1-2 | 12 | TRBV28 | - | CASSPAIYGYTF | TGTGCCAGCAGTCCTGCCATCTATGGCTACACCTTC
TRBD1 | TRBJ1-1 | 13 | TRBV30 | - | CAWERDRGTEAFF | TGTGCCTGGGAACGGGACAGGGGCACTGAAGCTTTCTTT
- | TRBJ1-1 | 15 | TRBV19 | - | CASSPSGGGPGEAFF | TGTGCCAGTAGCCCCTCGGGGGGAGGGCCGGGTGAAGCTTTCTTT
- | TRBJ1-1 | 13 | TRBV7-9 | - | CASSATGNTEAFF | TGTGCCAGCAGCGCCACAGGGAACACTGAAGCTTTCTTT
- | TRBJ2-4 | 16 | TRBV7-2 | - | CASSSGGGRSKNIQYF | TGTGCCAGCAGCTCCGGGGGTGGTCGGTCCAAAAACATTCAGTACTTC
- | TRBJ1-2 | 14 | TRBV18 | once | CASSSNPRAAGYTF | TGTGCCAGCTCATCTAACCCCAGGGCGGCCGGCTACACCTTC
- | TRBJ1-2 | 14 | TRBV18 | - | CASSLSGVIYGYTF | TGTGCCAGCTCACTATCCGGGGTTATCTATGGCTACACCTTC
- | TRBJ2-3 | 13 | TRBV10-1 | once | CASLGAWADTQYF | TGCGCCAGTTTGGGGGCCTGGGCAGATACGCAGTATTTT
- | TRBJ2-7 | 15 | TRBV12-2 | - | CASGPSGRGYDEQYF | TGTGCCAGCGGACCTAGCGGGAGGGGATACGACGAGCAGTACTTC
- | TRBJ2-5 | 17 | TRBV7-9 | few | CASSLARSAGPSETQYF | TGTGCCAGCAGCTTAGCGCGGAGCGCCGGTCCCTCGGAGACCCAGTACTTC
TRBD2 | TRBJ2-5 | 17 | TRBV5-1 | - | CASSLNKSGVNQETQYF | TGCGCCAGCAGCTTGAATAAAAGCGGGGTGAACCAAGAGACCCAGTACTTC
TRBD1 | TRBJ2-5 | 16 | TRBV5-4 | - | CASSLAGQGGRGTQYF | TGTGCCAGCAGCTTGGCCGGACAGGGGGGTAGGGGGACCCAGTACTTC
TRBD2 | TRBJ2-2 | 15 | TRBV5-1 | - | CASSTGRVNTGELFF | TGCGCCAGCAGTACGGGGAGGGTAAACACCGGGGAGCTGTTTTTT
TRBD2 | TRBJ2-2 | 18 | TRBV7-3 | - | CASSLKAGGNANTGELFF | TGTGCCAGCAGCTTAAAGGCGGGAGGCAACGCGAACACCGGGGAGCTGTTTTTT
- | TRBJ1-1 | 13 | TRBV7-5 | - | CVRSYESNTEAFF | TGTGTCAGAAGCTACGAGTCGAACACTGAAGCTTTCTTT
- | TRBJ1-3 | 15 | TRBV9 | - | CASSFTGGSGNTIYF | TGTGCCAGCAGCTTCACCGGGGGCTCTGGAAACACCATATATTTT
- | TRBJ1-3 | 16 | TRBV27 | few | CASSSLETHSGNTIYF | TGTGCCAGCAGTTCCCTAGAGACTCACTCTGGAAACACCATATATTTT
- | TRBJ1-2 | 15 | TRBV18 | - | CASSLNRDSPYGYTF | TGTGCCAGCTCACTGAACCGGGACTCACCCTATGGCTACACCTTC
TRBD1 | TRBJ2-5 | 16 | TRBV7-2 | - | CASSLQRRQGAETQYF | TGTGCCAGCAGCTTACAGCGGAGACAGGGGGCCGAGACCCAGTACTTC
- | TRBJ2-3 | 15 | TRBV7-2 | - | CASRREGGGTDTQYF | TGTGCCAGCAGGCGTGAGGGAGGTGGCACAGATACGCAGTATTTT
- | TRBJ1-5 | 15 | TRBV5-8 | once | CASSLLGGENQPQHF | TGTGCCAGCAGCTTGTTGGGTGGGGAGAATCAGCCCCAGCATTTT
- | TRBJ2-1 | 18 | TRBV28 | few | CASSLYPNKRGTGNEQFF | TGTGCCAGCAGTTTATACCCCAATAAGAGGGGGACGGGGAATGAGCAGTTCTTC
- | TRBJ2-5 | 15 | TRBV9 | - | CASTEGLRSKETQYF | TGTGCCAGCACGGAAGGATTGAGGTCCAAAGAGACCCAGTACTTC
- | TRBJ2-7 | 15 | TRBV21-1 | - | CASSKEGGQPYEQYF | TGTGCCAGCAGCAAAGAAGGCGGGCAGCCCTACGAGCAGTACTTC
- | TRBJ1-2 | 13 | TRBV6-5 | - | CASTEGGHYGYTF | TGTGCCAGCACCGAAGGGGGGCACTATGGCTACACCTTC
- | TRBJ1-1 | 13 | TRBV29-1 | - | CSVAGDTEREAFF | TGCAGCGTTGCAGGAGATACTGAGCGGGAAGCTTTCTTT
- | TRBJ2-7 | 13 | TRBV6-5 | - | CASSYTQAYEQYF | TGTGCCAGCAGTTACACACAGGCCTACGAGCAGTACTTC
- | TRBJ1-1 | 12 | TRBV28 | - | CASSPHGFEAFF | TGTGCCAGCAGTCCTCATGGGTTTGAAGCTTTCTTT
TRBD1 | TRBJ2-7 | 14 | TRBV28 | - | CASSLTGGRNEQYF | TGTGCCAGCAGTTTAACAGGGGGCAGGAACGAGCAGTACTTC
- | TRBJ1-4 | 16 | TRBV27 | - | CASSFVTRATNEKLFF | TGTGCCAGCAGTTTTGTAACAAGGGCAACTAATGAAAAACTGTTTTTT
TRBD1 | TRBJ2-1 | 18 | TRBV14 | - | CASSQVGTGGFSYNEQFF | TGTGCCAGCAGCCAAGTCGGGACAGGGGGCTTCTCCTACAATGAGCAGTTCTTC
- | TRBJ2-7 | 16 | TRBV5-6 | few | CASSLVGGLSSYEQYF | TGTGCCAGCAGCTTGGTGGGGGGGCTTAGCTCCTACGAGCAGTACTTC
- | TRBJ1-5 | 15 | TRBV10-3 | - | CAISEDGAGDQPQHF | TGTGCCATCAGTGAGGACGGGGCTGGGGATCAGCCCCAGCATTTT
- | TRBJ2-3 | 13 | TRBV30 | - | CAWSVGVTDTQYF | TGTGCCTGGAGTGTAGGTGTTACAGATACGCAGTATTTT
- | TRBJ1-4 | 15 | TRBV29-1 | - | CSVREQGHSNEKLFF | TGCAGCGTGAGGGAACAGGGACATAGTAATGAAAAACTGTTTTTT
TRBD1 | TRBJ2-7 | 14 | TRBV5-5 | - | CASSLGQGAYEQYF | TGTGCCAGCAGCTTGGGACAGGGGGCATACGAGCAGTACTTC
- | TRBJ2-1 | 13 | TRBV2 | once | CASSEARGNEQFF | TGTGCCAGCAGTGAAGCGCGAGGGAATGAGCAGTTCTTC
TRBD1 | TRBJ2-2 | 14 | TRBV19 | once | CASRWGQGDGELFF | TGTGCCAGTAGATGGGGACAGGGTGACGGGGAGCTGTTTTTT
TRBD1 | TRBJ1-2 | 14 | TRBV6-6 | - | CASSPTGGGYGYTF | TGTGCCAGCAGTCCGACAGGGGGAGGGTATGGCTACACCTTC
- | TRBJ1-2 | 18 | TRBV4-1 | - | CASSQETATATSNYGYTF | TGCGCCAGCAGCCAAGAAACTGCGACAGCGACTTCTAACTATGGCTACACCTTC
- | TRBJ1-2 | 13 | TRBV9 | - | CASSTQLNYGYTF | TGTGCCAGCAGCACACAGCTTAACTATGGCTACACCTTC
- | TRBJ2-3 | 17 | TRBV6-1 | - | CASSEARRGRARDTQYF | TGTGCCAGCAGTGAAGCGAGACGTGGCAGGGCCCGAGATACGCAGTATTTT
TRBD2 | TRBJ2-1 | 15 | TRBV7-3 | - | CASSLGAGGYNEQFF | TGTGCCAGCAGCTTAGGAGCGGGAGGTTACAATGAGCAGTTCTTC
TRBD2 | TRBJ2-1 | 13 | TRBV28 | - | CASSPGTNDEQFF | TGTGCCAGCAGTCCCGGGACTAATGATGAGCAGTTCTTC
- | TRBJ2-7 | 15 | TRBV9 | - | CASSVIRGVSYEQYF | TGTGCCAGCAGCGTAATTAGGGGAGTTTCCTACGAGCAGTACTTC
- | TRBJ1-1 | 14 | TRBV19 | - | CASSSDGRNTEAFF | TGTGCCAGTAGTAGTGATGGGAGGAACACTGAAGCTTTCTTT
TRBD1 | TRBJ1-1 | 16 | TRBV5-1 | - | CASSSWTGGLNTEAFF | TGCGCCAGCAGCTCTTGGACAGGGGGACTGAACACTGAAGCTTTCTTT
- | TRBJ1-1 | 14 | TRBV6-5 | - | CASSPVLPNTEAFF | TGTGCCAGCAGCCCTGTTTTGCCGAACACTGAAGCTTTCTTT
TRBD2 | TRBJ2-7 | 15 | TRBV7-3 | - | CASSYTSGSFYEQYF | TGTGCCAGCAGCTACACTAGCGGGAGCTTCTACGAGCAGTACTTC
- | TRBJ2-1 | 13 | TRBV5-4 | - | CASSSDLGNEQFF | TGTGCCAGCAGCTCTGATCTGGGGAATGAGCAGTTCTTC
- | TRBJ1-1 | 15 | TRBV7-2 | - | CASRRAGSINTEAFF | TGTGCCAGCCGAAGGGCGGGGAGCATAAACACTGAAGCTTTCTTT
- | TRBJ2-1 | 14 | TRBV30 | once | CAWNPGHQRNEQFF | TGTGCCTGGAACCCGGGACACCAACGCAATGAGCAGTTCTTC
- | TRBJ1-2 | 16 | TRBV9 | - | CASSVAGRGQGYGYTF | TGTGCCAGCAGCGTAGCAGGTAGAGGGCAAGGCTATGGCTACACCTTC
- | TRBJ2-3 | 15 | TRBV10-3 | - | CAISESGVFSDTQYF | TGTGCCATCAGTGAGTCGGGGGTATTTTCAGATACGCAGTATTTT